These T cell receptor beta chains were read from a single sample in a study of metastatic and nonmetastatic thyroid tumors. Via MiXCR, TCRdb re-called the PCR reads. This table holds about 37,000 clones, 13% found once. The sequenced material came from blood. The source is a female donor with papillary thyroid cancer or a benign thyroid nodule (not recorded which). Some clones in this sample may be carry-over from other donors' samples. Both conserved end residues are part of each CDR3. The D gene is left open where the match is weak. The size field is filled for only some rows; it gives once, few, many or a size class.

few	.	TRBV28	TRBJ1-5	TGTGCCAGTAGGCCGACGGGGTCGGTGCCCCAGCATTTT	CASRPTGSVPQHF
few	.	TRBV28	TRBJ1-2	TGTGCCAGCAGTTCCGCGGGCTCCTCGTCCCCCAACTATGGCTACACCTTC	CASSSAGSSSPNYGYTF
many	.	TRBV5-1	TRBJ2-5	TGCGCCAGCCACCCAGGTGGAGGGGGGTCAGAGACCCAGTACTTC	CASHPGGGGSETQYF
many	.	TRBV12-3/TRBV12-4	TRBJ2-5	TGTGCCAGCAGTTTAGGGAGGATCCAAGAGACCCAGTACTTC	CASSLGRIQETQYF
.	TRBD1	TRBV27	TRBJ1-1	TGTGCCAGCAGTTTGGACAGGGGATGGATGAACACTGAAGCTTTCTTT	CASSLDRGWMNTEAFF
many	.	TRBV11-1	TRBJ2-2	TGTGCCAGCAGCTTATTAGCGGCGAACACCGGGGAGCTGTTTTTT	CASSLLAANTGELFF
.	.	TRBV19	TRBJ1-5	TGTGCCAGCAATCCTCGGAGGGATCAGCCCCAGCATTTT	CASNPRRDQPQHF
many	TRBD1	TRBV5-1	TRBJ2-7	TGCGCCAGCAGACTACGGACAGGGCCTTACGAGCAGTACTTC	CASRLRTGPYEQYF
.	TRBD1	TRBV11-2	TRBJ2-1	TGTGCCAGCAGTTTACAGGGGGCTATAGGCAATGAGCAGTTCTTC	CASSLQGAIGNEQFF
many	TRBD2	TRBV20-1	TRBJ2-1	TGCAGTGCTGTTCTAGCGGGAATGAATGAGCAGTTCTTC	CSAVLAGMNEQFF
many	.	TRBV30	TRBJ2-7	TGTGCCTGGAGCCCAACAGCGGACGAGCAGTACTTC	CAWSPTADEQYF
.	.	TRBV27	TRBJ1-1	TGTGCCAGCAGTTTATCGAACACCGGGGGAGCTTTCTTT	CASSLSNTGGAFF
many	TRBD1	TRBV7-9	TRBJ2-7	TGTGCCAGCAGCCCGACAGGGTTCGAGCAGTACTTC	CASSPTGFEQYF
many	.	TRBV7-9	TRBJ2-3	TGTGCCAGCAGCTTGGGATCAGGGGCAGATACGCAGTATTTT	CASSLGSGADTQYF
many	.	TRBV11-2	TRBJ1-2	TGTGCCAGCAGCTTAGCCAGCTATGGCTACACCTTC	CASSLASYGYTF
many	TRBD2	TRBV12-3/TRBV12-4	TRBJ2-7	TGTGCCAGTTCCCCAGCGGGAGTCGCCTACGAGCAGTACTTC	CASSPAGVAYEQYF
many	.	TRBV5-1	TRBJ1-4	TGCGCCAGCAGCTTGAACGGAGATCGGAATGAAAAACTGTTTTTT	CASSLNGDRNEKLFF
.	.	TRBV30	TRBJ1-6	TGTGCCTGGACCGGGGGTGGAACTTCACCCCTTCACTTT	CAWTGGGTSPLHF
many	TRBD2	TRBV7-2	TRBJ2-1	TGTGCCAGCAGCTGGACTAGCGGGAGAACCAATGAGCAGTTCTTC	CASSWTSGRTNEQFF
many	TRBD1	TRBV20-1	TRBJ2-7	TGCAGTGCGCCCGACCCTGGGGGCAGGGGGTACGAGCAGTACTTC	CSAPDPGGRGYEQYF
many	TRBD2	TRBV7-3	TRBJ2-1	TGTGCCAGCAGCTTAGGACTAGCGGGAGGTGAGCAGTTCTTC	CASSLGLAGGEQFF
many	TRBD2	TRBV20-1	TRBJ2-3	TGCAGTGCCACTCCCGGGACTAGAAGTAGCGCGCAGTATTTT	CSATPGTRSSAQYF
many	TRBD2	TRBV27	TRBJ2-7	TGTGCCAGCAGACTGAGCGGGGGGGACTACGAGCAGTACTTC	CASRLSGGDYEQYF
many	.	TRBV5-8	TRBJ2-3	TGTGCCAGCAGCCCGACAGTATCATCGGATACGCAGTATTTT	CASSPTVSSDTQYF
.	.	TRBV6-1	TRBJ2-7	TGTGCCAGCAGTGAAGTATGGCAGGGGCGACCCTACGAGCAGTACTTC	CASSEVWQGRPYEQYF
many	.	TRBV6-1	TRBJ2-1	TGTGCCAGCAGCAACGCCGGTTTTAGCTCCTACAATGAGCAGTTCTTC	CASSNAGFSSYNEQFF
many	TRBD1	TRBV15	TRBJ2-1	TGTGCCACCAGCAGAGGAATGACAGGGGGATACCCTAATGAGCAGTTCTTC	CATSRGMTGGYPNEQFF
many	TRBD2	TRBV9	TRBJ2-7	TGTGCCAGCAGTAGCGGGAGCTCCTACGAGCAGTACTTC	CASSSGSSYEQYF
.	.	TRBV5-1	TRBJ1-4	TGCGCCAGCAGCTTTGGAGGAGCGAGAGGAGATAAGATCCAGGGAAAACTGTTTTTT	CASSFGGARGDKIQGKLFF
many	.	TRBV6-1	TRBJ1-4	TGTGCCAGCTGCACCCCCGGGGTTCCTAATGAAAAACTGTTTTTT	CASCTPGVPNEKLFF
many	.	TRBV27	TRBJ1-3	TGTGCCAGCGCCCTTCGCGGACTAGGAAACACCATATATTTT	CASALRGLGNTIYF
many	.	TRBV5-1	TRBJ2-3	TGCGCCAGCAGCTTGATGGGGGCGGGTGGAGATACGCAGTATTTT	CASSLMGAGGDTQYF
many	.	TRBV5-1	TRBJ1-1	TGCGCCAGCAGCTTGCGACGGGGGAGTAATACTGAAGCTTTCTTT	CASSLRRGSNTEAFF
many	TRBD2	TRBV29-1	TRBJ2-7	TGCAGCGTTGAGGCCAGGGAGGGCTACGAGCAGTACTTC	CSVEAREGYEQYF
few	.	TRBV2	TRBJ2-7	TGTGCCAGCAGTGTTCTCTTGAACGGGCAGTACTTC	CASSVLLNGQYF
many	.	TRBV27	TRBJ1-2	TGTGCCGCCTCCCGAGGCGTTTCCTGGAGCTACACCTTC	CAASRGVSWSYTF
many	.	TRBV29-1	TRBJ1-2	TGCAGCGTTGAAGATCGCAGAGGGCCTAACTATGGCTACACCTTC	CSVEDRRGPNYGYTF
few	TRBD1	TRBV10-3	TRBJ1-5	TGTGCCGCCGGGACAGATTATAGCAATCAGCCCCAGCATTTT	CAAGTDYSNQPQHF
few	.	TRBV6-1	TRBJ2-3	TGTGCCAGCAGTGAACGTAAAGATACTCAGTATTTT	CASSERKDTQYF
many	TRBD1	TRBV12-3/TRBV12-4	TRBJ2-7	TGTGCCAGCAGTTTGGGACAGAACTACGAGCAGTACTTC	CASSLGQNYEQYF